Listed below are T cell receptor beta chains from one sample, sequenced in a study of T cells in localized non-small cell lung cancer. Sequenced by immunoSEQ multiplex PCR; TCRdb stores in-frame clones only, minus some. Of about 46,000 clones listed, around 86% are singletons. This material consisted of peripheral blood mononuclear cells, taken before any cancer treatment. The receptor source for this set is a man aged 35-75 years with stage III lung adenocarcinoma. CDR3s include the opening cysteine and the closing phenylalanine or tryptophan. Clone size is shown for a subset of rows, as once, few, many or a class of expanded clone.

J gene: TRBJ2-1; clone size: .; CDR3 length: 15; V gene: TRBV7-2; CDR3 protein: CASSTSSGVINEQFF
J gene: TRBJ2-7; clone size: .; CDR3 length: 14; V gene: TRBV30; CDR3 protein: CAWRITGGTGEQYF
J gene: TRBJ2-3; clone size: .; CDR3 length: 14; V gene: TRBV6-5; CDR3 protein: CASSAGQSTDTQYF
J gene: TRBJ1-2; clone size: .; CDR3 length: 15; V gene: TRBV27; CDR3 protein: CASSLSTGAIYGYTF
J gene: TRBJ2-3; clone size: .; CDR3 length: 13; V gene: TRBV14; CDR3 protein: CASSRSRTDTQYF
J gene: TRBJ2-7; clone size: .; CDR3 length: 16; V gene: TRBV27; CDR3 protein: CASSLRGQVFSYEQYF
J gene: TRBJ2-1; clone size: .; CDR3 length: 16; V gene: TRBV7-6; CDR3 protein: CASSASPGSSYNEQFF
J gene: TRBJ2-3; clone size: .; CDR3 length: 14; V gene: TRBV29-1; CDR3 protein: CSVRLAGRADTQYF
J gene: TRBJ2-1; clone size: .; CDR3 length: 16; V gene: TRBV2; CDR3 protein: CASSDVLAGSYNEQFF
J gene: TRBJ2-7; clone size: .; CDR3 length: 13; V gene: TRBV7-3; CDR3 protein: CASSTSRDRVRYF
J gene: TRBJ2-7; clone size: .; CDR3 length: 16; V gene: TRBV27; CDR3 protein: CASSLSKPGLSYEQYF
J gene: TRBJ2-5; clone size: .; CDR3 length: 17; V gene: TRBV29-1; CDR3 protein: CSVVLAGNLLLQETQYF
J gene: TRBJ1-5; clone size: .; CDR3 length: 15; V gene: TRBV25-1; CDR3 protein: CASSKRGPGYQPQHF
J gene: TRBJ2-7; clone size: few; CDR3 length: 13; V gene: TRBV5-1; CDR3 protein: CASSWDTTYEQYF
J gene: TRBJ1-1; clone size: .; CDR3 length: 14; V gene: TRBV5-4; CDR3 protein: CASSFVGMNTEAFF
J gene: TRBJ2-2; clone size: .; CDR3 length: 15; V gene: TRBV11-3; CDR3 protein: CASSTGPGITGELFF
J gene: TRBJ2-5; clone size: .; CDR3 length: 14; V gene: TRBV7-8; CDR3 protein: CASRGGGGQETQYF
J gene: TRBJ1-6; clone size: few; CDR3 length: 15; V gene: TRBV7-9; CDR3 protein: CASSPRGRESSPLHF
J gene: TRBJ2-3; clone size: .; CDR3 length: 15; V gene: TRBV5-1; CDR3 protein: CASSVLSGGEDTQYF
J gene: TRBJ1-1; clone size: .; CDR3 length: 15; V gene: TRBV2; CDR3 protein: CASSVQRRVNTEAFF
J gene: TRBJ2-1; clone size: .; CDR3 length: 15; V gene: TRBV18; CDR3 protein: CASSVTRGVSNEQFF
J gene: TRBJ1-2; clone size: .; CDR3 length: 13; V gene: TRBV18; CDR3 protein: CASSSDVGDGYTF
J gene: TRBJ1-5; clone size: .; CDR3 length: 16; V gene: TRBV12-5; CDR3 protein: CASGLVLSGRGQPQHF
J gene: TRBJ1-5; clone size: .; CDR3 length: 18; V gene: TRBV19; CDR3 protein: CASSIKVGLRGNNQPQHF
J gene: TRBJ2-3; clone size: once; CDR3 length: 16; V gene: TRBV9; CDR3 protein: CASSARDRAATDTQYF
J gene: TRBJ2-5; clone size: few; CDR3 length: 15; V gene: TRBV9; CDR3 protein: CASSVDGIGGETQYF
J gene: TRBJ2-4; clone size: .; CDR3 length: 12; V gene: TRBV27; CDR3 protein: CASSSGGRIQYF
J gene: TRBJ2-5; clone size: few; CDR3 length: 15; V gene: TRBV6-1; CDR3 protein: CASSELAGGQETQYF
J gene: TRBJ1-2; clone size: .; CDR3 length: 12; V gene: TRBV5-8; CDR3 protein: CASSPNRKGYTF
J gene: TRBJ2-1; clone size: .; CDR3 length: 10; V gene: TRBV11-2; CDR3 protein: CASSSNEQFF
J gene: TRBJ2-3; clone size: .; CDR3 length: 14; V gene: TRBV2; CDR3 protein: CASSPGGFTDTQYF
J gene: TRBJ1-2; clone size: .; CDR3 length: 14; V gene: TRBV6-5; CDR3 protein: CASSSQGLYYGYTF
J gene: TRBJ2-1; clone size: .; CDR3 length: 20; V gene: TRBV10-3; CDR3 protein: CAISDGVITSGGPGGNEQFF
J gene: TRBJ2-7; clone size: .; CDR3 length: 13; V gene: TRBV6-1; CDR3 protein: CASRERTGYEQYF
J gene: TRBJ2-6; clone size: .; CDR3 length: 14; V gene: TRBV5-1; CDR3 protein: CASRASSGANVLTF
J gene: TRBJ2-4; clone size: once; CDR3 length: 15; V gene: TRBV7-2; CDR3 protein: CASSLGAGVKNIQYF
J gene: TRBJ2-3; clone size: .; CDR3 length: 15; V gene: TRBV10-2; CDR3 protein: CASSSQGESTDTQYF
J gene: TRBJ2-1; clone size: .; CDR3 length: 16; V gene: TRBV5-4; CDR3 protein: CASSTSGTHTYNEQFF
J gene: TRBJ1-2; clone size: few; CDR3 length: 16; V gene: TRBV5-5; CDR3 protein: CASSLRPKVAGYGYTF